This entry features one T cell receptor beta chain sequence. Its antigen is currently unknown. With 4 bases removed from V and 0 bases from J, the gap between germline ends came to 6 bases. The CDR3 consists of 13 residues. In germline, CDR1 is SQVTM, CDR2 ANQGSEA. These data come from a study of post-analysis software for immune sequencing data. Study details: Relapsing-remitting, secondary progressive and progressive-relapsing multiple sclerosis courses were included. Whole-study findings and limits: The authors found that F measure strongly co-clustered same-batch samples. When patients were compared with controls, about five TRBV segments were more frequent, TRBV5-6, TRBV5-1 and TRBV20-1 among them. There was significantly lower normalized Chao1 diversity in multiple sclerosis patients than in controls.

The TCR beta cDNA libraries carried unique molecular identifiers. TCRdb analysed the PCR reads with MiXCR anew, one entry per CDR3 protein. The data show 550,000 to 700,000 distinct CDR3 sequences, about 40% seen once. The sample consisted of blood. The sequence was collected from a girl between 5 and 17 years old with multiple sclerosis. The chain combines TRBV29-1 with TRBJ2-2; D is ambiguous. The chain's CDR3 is CSVASPNTGELFF. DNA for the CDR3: TGCAGCGTTGCTTCCCCGAACACCGGGGAGCTGTTTTTT.